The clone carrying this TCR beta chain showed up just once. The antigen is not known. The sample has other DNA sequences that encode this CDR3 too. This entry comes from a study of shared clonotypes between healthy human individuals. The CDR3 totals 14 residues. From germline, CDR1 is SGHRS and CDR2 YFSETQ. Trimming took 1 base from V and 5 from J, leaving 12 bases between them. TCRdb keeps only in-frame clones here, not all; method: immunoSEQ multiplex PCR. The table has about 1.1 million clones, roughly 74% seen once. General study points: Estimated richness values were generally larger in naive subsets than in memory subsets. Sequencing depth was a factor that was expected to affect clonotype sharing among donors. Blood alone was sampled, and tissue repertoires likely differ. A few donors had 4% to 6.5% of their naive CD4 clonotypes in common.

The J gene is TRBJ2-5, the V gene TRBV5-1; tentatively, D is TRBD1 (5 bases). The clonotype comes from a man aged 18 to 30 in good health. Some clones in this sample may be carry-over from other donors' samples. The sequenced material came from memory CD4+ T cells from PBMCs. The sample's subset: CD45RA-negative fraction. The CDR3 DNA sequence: TGCGCCAGCAGCTTGTGGGGCCCCGGGGAGACCCAGTACTTC. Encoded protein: CASSLWGPGETQYF.